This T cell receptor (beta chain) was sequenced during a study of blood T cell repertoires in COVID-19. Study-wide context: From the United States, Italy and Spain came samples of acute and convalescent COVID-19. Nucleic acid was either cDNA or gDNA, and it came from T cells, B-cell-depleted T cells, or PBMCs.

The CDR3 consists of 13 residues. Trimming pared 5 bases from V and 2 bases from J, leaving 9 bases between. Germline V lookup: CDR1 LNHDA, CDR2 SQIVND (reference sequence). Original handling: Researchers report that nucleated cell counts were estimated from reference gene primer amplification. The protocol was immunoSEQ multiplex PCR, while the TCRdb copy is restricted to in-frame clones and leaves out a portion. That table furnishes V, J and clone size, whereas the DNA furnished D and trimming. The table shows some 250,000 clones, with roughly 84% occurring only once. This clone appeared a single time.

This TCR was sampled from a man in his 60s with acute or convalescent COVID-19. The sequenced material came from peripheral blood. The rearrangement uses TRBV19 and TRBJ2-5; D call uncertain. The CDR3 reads CASSAYVQETQYF. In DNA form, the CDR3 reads TGTGCCAGTAGTGCCTACGTGCAAGAGACCCAGTACTTC.